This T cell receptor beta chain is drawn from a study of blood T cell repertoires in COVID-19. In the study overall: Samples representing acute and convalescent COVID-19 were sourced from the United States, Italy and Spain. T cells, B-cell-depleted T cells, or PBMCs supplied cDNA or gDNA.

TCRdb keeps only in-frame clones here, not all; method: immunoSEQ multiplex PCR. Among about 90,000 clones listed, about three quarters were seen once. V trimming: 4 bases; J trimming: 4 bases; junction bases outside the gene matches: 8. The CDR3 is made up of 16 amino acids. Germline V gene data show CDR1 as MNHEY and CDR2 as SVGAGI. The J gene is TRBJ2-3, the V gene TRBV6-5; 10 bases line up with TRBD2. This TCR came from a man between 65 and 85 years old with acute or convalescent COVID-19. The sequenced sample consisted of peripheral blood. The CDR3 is CASSWEAGGRADTQYF. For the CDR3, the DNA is TGTGCCAGCAGTTGGGAAGCGGGGGGGAGGGCAGATACGCAGTATTTT.